This T cell receptor (beta chain) was sequenced during a study of beta chain features in type 1 diabetes. Study-level results: The naive, central memory and Treg TCRB repertoires looked more alike in patients than they did in healthy donors. No resolution was reached here on whether HLA type influences TCRB rearrangement. All four CD4+ subsets from Type 1 diabetes patients carried moderately but significantly shorter TCRB CDR3s. It was possible that PCR favored shorter templates, equally so in patients and controls. Type 1 diabetes patients had VDJ junctions that carried fewer insertions and more deletions.

Sequenced material consisted of expressed TCRB transcripts (all of the isolated RNA was reverse transcribed). Repertoires were generated with immunoSEQ multiplex PCR, while TCRdb's copy carries only in-frame clones and drops some. The table shows around 130,000 clones, with roughly 15% occurring only once. Concerning this clone: Its specificity is not known.

The V gene end was trimmed by 4 bases and the J gene end by 8 bases; junction bases not matched to a gene: 13. The CDR3 runs to 14 residues. Germline assignment: CDR1 SQVTM and CDR2 ANQGSEA. The rearrangement joins TRBV29-1 to TRBJ1-2, with 7 bases aligning to TRBD1. The sequenced material came from central memory CD4+ T cells from blood. The sequence derives from a man aged 25 to 45 with type 1 diabetes. The CDR3 DNA sequence: TGCAGCGTTGTTATTCTGGAGGGGGCTAGAGGCTACACCTTC. Its translation: CSVVILEGARGYTF.